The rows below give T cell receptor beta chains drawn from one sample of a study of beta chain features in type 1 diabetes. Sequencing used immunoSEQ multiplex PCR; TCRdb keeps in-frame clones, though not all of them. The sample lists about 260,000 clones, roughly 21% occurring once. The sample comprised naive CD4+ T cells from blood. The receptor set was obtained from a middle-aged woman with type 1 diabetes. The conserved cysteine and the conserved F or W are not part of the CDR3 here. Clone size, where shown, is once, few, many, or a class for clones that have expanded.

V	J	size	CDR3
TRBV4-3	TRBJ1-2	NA	ASSQDGSGGYGYT
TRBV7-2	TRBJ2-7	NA	ASSLANSGKAYEQY
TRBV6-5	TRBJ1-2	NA	ASSYGAGGGYGYT
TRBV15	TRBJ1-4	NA	ATGRGQEKLF
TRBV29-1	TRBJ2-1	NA	SVRRGSYNEQF
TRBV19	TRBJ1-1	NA	ASSHRGPEAF
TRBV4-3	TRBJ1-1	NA	ASSQGVGRTEAF
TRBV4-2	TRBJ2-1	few	ASSQELAGTFFEQF
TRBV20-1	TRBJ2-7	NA	SAATGPEQY
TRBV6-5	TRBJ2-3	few	ASGTIAGEDTQY
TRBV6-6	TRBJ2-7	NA	ASSYSAGGTYEQY
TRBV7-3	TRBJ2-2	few	ASSSGQPDTGELF
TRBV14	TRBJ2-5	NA	ASSVRQRETQY
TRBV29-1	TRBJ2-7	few	SVVGQGYEQY
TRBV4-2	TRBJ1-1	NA	ASSQEKRDTEAF
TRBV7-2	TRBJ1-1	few	ASSRQSNTEAF
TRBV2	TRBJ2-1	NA	ASSGTGVGEQF
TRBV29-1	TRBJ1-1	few	SVGQGYTEAF
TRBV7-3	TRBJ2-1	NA	ASSPRQGYPYNEQF
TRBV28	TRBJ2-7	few	ASTLGRSYEQY
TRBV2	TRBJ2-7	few	ASGGQGATEQY
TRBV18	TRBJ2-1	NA	ASSPWGRGNEQF
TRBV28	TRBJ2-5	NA	ASTKTNQETQY
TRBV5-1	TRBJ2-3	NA	ASSLETGRTQY
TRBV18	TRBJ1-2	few	ASSPDSITNYGYT
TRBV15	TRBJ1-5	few	ATSRRPGGNQPQH
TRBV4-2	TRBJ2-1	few	ASSQPGTSGNEQF
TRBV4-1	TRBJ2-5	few	ASSQTPGLANQETQY
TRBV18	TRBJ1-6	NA	ASSPSAREALH
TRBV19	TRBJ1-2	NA	ASRLRGNYGYT
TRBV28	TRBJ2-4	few	ASSPPGGRVIQY
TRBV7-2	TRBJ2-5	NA	ASSLAQTLQETQY
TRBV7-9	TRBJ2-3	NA	ASRAWKPSDQDTQY
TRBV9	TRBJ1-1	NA	ASSVAATTEAF
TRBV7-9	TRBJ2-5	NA	ASSQPRGQETQY
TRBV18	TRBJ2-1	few	ASSPQAGGIGYNEQF
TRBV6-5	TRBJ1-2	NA	ASRIDSNYGYT
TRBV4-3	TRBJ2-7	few	ASSQNSYEQY
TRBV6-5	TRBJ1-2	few	ASSYSTGYGYT
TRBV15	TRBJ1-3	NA	ATSRQGAWGNTIY
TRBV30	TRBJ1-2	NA	AWSVLRDYGYT
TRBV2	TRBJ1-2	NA	ASGLVGAGYGYT
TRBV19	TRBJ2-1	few	ASRSGTDNEQF
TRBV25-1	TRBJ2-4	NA	ASSGDRGLDIQY